Shown below are 28 T cell receptor beta chains from a single sample sequenced in a study of cytomegalovirus exposure and HLA in healthy donors (dated by TCRdb to 2016 to 2017). The library relied on the immunoSEQ multiplex PCR assay. For the multiplex PCR, a mixture combining 60 forward primers for TCR Vbeta segments and 13 reverse primers for TCR Jbeta segments was used. This immuneACCESS table, as held by TCRdb, lists in-frame sequences with V and J called but not all clones. Of the missing ones, under half trace to an unresolved V gene in checked studies; the others have no known cause. This sample has more than 100,000 clones in its table, and around 83% of those were observed once. Around 7.8% of the sample goes to the ten largest clones. The material sequenced was PBMCs. Every receptor here comes from a woman in her forties or fifties in good health and CMV-seropositive.

The V call is TRBV5-1, the J call TRBJ1-1, with 8 positions matching TRBD1. Germline CDR1 SGHRS, CDR2 YFSETQ. Trimming cost V 0 bases and J 5 bases; bases outside gene matches: 6. The length of the CDR3 is 15 residues. The CDR3 DNA is TGCGCCAGCAGCTTGGCCGGACAGGGATGGACTGAAGCTTTCTTT. It specifies CASSLAGQGWTEAFF.

This clone was seen only once. The DNA of the CDR3 is TGTGCCAGTAGCCCCTGGGGACAGGGACAAGAGACCCAGTACTTC. Its translation: CASSPWGQGQETQYF. This chain joins TRBV19 and TRBJ2-5, with 9 bases fitting TRBD1. The V gene's germline CDR1 is LNHDA and CDR2 SQIVND (reference sequence). The CDR3 runs to 15 residues. Trimming took 6 bases from V and 2 from J; bases not matched to a gene: 7.

CDR3 sequence (DNA): TGTGCCAGCAGCTTGGGGGGGGGACTCTACGAGCAGTACTTC. Translated: CASSLGGGLYEQYF. The rearrangement links TRBV7-3 to TRBJ2-7, with 7 bases that match TRBD2. V shed 3 bases and J 3 bases; nucleotides not matched to a gene: 5. This CDR3 has 14 residues. CDR1 SGHTA and CDR2 FQGTGA come from the germline V gene.

The V and J genes are TRBV6-1 and TRBJ2-3; TRBD1 matches 7 bases. Trimming at V came to 5 bases and at J to 4 bases, leaving 9 bases not matched to a gene. The germline V gene has CDR1 MNHNS and CDR2 SASEGT. The CDR3 runs to 15 residues. The DNA of the CDR3 is TGTGCCAGCAGTTTTAAACCGGGACAGCCAGATACGCAGTATTTT. Protein sequence: CASSFKPGQPDTQYF.

The chain recombines TRBV28 with TRBJ1-2; 7 bases are shared with TRBD1. V shed 2 bases and J 0 bases; nucleotides not matched to a gene: 6. Germline V gene sequence: CDR1 MDHEN, CDR2 SYDVKM. This CDR3 has 16 residues. The CDR3 DNA reads as TGTGCCAGCAGTTTAACAGGGGCCTTAGCTAACTATGGCTACACCTTC. This translates into CASSLTGALANYGYTF.

In regard to this clone: This same CDR3 is encoded by further DNA sequences in the sample. The chain employs TRBV2 and TRBJ2-7; 10 bases align to TRBD1. The germline CDR1 and CDR2 sequences are SNHLY and FYNNEI. The length of the CDR3 is 17 residues. Trimming removed 0 bases from V and 7 bases from J; junction bases left unmatched: 12. CDR3 protein: CASSEALVRDRGQEQYF. In DNA, the CDR3 is TGTGCCAGCAGTGAAGCGCTTGTTAGGGACAGGGGTCAGGAGCAGTACTTC.

The chain uses TRBV6-1 and TRBJ1-1; D is uncertain. The CDR3 consists of 13 residues. V shed 6 bases and J shed 3 bases, with 11 bases lying between them. CDR1 and CDR2 (germline): MNHNS, SASEGT. In nucleotides, the CDR3 is TGTGCCAGCAGCAACCGGGAATACACTGAAGCTTTCTTT. This codes for CASSNREYTEAFF.

This clone came up once. J is TRBJ2-1 and V is TRBV4-3, with 7 bases lining up with TRBD1. V shed 5 bases, J shed 7 bases, and the junction held 8 bases outside the gene matches. The length of the CDR3 is 14 residues. Germline CDR1 and CDR2: LGHNA and YSLEER. CDR3 nucleotide sequence: TGCGCCAGCAGCACGGGACAGCGATTGAATGAGCAGTTCTTC. Its translation: CASSTGQRLNEQFF.

The V gene is TRBV9, the J gene TRBJ1-2; maybe TRBD1 (6 bases). CDR3 length equals 15 residues. The V and J ends lost 3 bases and 4 bases respectively, with 16 bases between them. Germline-derived CDR1 and CDR2 are SGDLS and YYNGEE. DNA for the CDR3: TGTGCCAGCAGCGAAAATCCGCAGGGGTCCTATGGCTACACCTTC. Encoded protein: CASSENPQGSYGYTF.

This chain joins TRBV18 and TRBJ2-1, with a possible D match to TRBD1 (6 bases). The CDR3 spans 15 residues. The germline gives CDR1 KGHSH, CDR2 LQKENI. V was cut by 3 bases and J by 6 bases, with 15 bases left in between. CDR3 loop: CASSPFDRSSNEQFF. CDR3 nucleotide sequence: TGTGCCAGCTCACCCTTCGACAGGAGTAGCAATGAGCAGTTCTTC.

This clone appeared a single time. The V and J genes are TRBV28 and TRBJ2-2; D not resolved. The CDR3 consists of 14 residues. CDR1 and CDR2 from the germline V gene are MDHEN and SYDVKM. Trimming took 3 bases from V and 1 from J, leaving 6 bases between them. The CDR3: CASSLGQNTGELFF. The CDR3 DNA reads TGTGCCAGCAGTTTGGGCCAGAACACCGGGGAGCTGTTTTTT. The variable domain in full, completed from reference TRBV28 and TRBJ2-2, reads DVKVTQSSRYLVKRTGEKVFLECVQDMDHENMFWYRQDPGLGLRLIYFSYDVKMKEKGDIPEGYSVSREKKERFSLILESASTNQTSMYLCASSLGQNTGELFFGEGSRLTVL.

The V gene is TRBV7-9, the J gene TRBJ1-1, with 7 bases fitting TRBD1. The CDR3 loop spans 15 amino acids. Germline V CDR1 and CDR2: SEHNR, FQNEAQ (reference sequence). V was clipped by 5 bases and J by 10 bases; unmatched bases: 16. CDR3 region: CASSPRAGDSLTAFF. Written as DNA, the CDR3 is TGTGCCAGCAGCCCCCGGGCCGGGGACAGTCTTACAGCTTTCTTT. Complete variable domain (other parts from reference TRBV7-9 and TRBJ1-1): DTGVSQNPRHKITKRGQNVTFRCDPISEHNRLYWYRQTLGQGPEFLTYFQNEAQLEKSRLLSDRFSAERPKGSFSTLEIQRTEQGDSAMYLCASSPRAGDSLTAFFGQGTRLTVV.

V gene TRBV18 combines with J gene TRBJ2-1; 11 bases are a match to TRBD2. Trimming removed 4 bases from V and 9 bases from J; junction bases left unmatched: 8. The CDR3 contains 15 residues. CDR1 and CDR2 (germline): KGHSH, LQKENI. CDR3 sequence (DNA): TGTGCCAGCTCACGGGAACTAGCGGGGGATAGTGAGCAGTTCTTC. Translating gives CASSRELAGDSEQFF.

There are a few counts of this clone. The chain carries TRBV5-1 and TRBJ2-4, with 7 positions matching TRBD2. After removal of 0 bases from V and 7 bases from J, the junction contained 7 bases not matched to a gene. Germline-derived CDR1 and CDR2 are SGHRS and YFSETQ. The CDR3 consists of 15 residues. The CDR3 nucleotides read TGCGCCAGCAGCTTGGGTGGCGGGACTACCAACATTCAGTACTTC. This codes for CASSLGGGTTNIQYF.

The V gene is TRBV2, the J gene TRBJ2-1, with 12 bases identical to TRBD2. V was pared by 8 bases and J by 6 bases, with 5 bases of the junction left unmatched. The germline V gene encodes CDR1 SNHLY and CDR2 FYNNEI. The CDR3 runs to 14 residues. The CDR3 here is CASPSGGALNEQFF. Here the CDR3 DNA reads TGTGCCAGCCCTAGCGGGGGGGCCCTCAATGAGCAGTTCTTC.

The chain recombines TRBV18 with TRBJ2-5; D remains unclear. V was clipped by 3 bases and J by 9 bases, with 17 bases between them. The CDR3 loop spans 14 amino acids. Germline assignment: CDR1 KGHSH and CDR2 LQKENI. This CDR3 reads CASSPTASREPQYF. The CDR3 nucleotides read TGTGCCAGCTCACCGACCGCTAGTCGAGAACCCCAGTACTTC.

This clone was counted a few times. V is TRBV30 and J is TRBJ2-3, with 7 bases identical to TRBD2. Germline V gene lookup returns CDR1 GTSNPN and CDR2 SVGIG (reference sequence). The CDR3 covers 15 residues. The V gene end was trimmed by 2 bases and the J gene end by 0 bases; junction bases not matched to a gene: 5. CDR3 loop: CAWSKGGRSTDTQYF. The CDR3 DNA is TGTGCCTGGAGTAAGGGCGGGAGAAGCACAGATACGCAGTATTTT.

This sequence joins TRBV28 and TRBJ1-2; D is perhaps TRBD1 (6 bases). V shed 1 base and J shed 5 bases, with 14 bases lying between them. The CDR3 consists of 15 residues. Germline loops: CDR1 MDHEN, CDR2 SYDVKM. CDR3: CASSLSRGGSYGYTF. For the CDR3, the DNA is TGTGCCAGCAGTTTATCTCGGGGGGGCTCTTATGGCTACACCTTC.

V and J are TRBV7-2 and TRBJ2-1; the match to TRBD1 covers 7 bases. V was clipped by 5 bases and J by 7 bases; unmatched bases: 8. Germline assignment: CDR1 SGHTA and CDR2 FQGNSA. The length of the CDR3 is 14 residues. The CDR3 reads CASSRDRVFNEQFF. CDR3 DNA: TGTGCCAGCAGCCGGGACAGAGTCTTTAATGAGCAGTTCTTC. Looking up the rest from reference TRBV7-2 and TRBJ2-1 gives the full variable domain: GAGVSQSPSNKVTEKGKDVELRCDPISGHTALYWYRQSLGQGLEFLIYFQGNSAPDKSGLPSDRFSAERTGGSVSTLTIQRTQQEDSAVYLCASSRDRVFNEQFFGPGTRLTVL.

This clone was detected only a few times. The CDR3 region is CASSLDRNTGELFF. CDR3 in DNA: TGCGCCAGCAGCTTGGACAGGAACACCGGGGAGCTGTTTTTT. V usage is TRBV5-1 and J usage is TRBJ2-2; D call uncertain. V was trimmed by 0 bases and J by 1 base, leaving 4 bases between them. This CDR3 spans 14 amino acids. Germline values: CDR1 SGHRS, CDR2 YFSETQ. The full variable domain, with the rest looked up from reference TRBV5-1 and TRBJ2-2, is KAGVTQTPRYLIKTRGQQVTLSCSPISGHRSVSWYQQTPGQGLQFLFEYFSETQRNKGNFPGRFSGRQFSNSRSEMNVSTLELGDSALYLCASSLDRNTGELFFGEGSRLTVL.

The genes are TRBV5-4 and TRBJ2-1, with D tentatively TRBD2 (7 bases). From germline, CDR1 is SGHNT and CDR2 YYREEE (reference sequence). The V and J ends lost 4 bases and 5 bases respectively, with 16 bases between them. CDR3 length: 15 residues. The CDR3 loop reads CASSLVLGGDNEQFF. DNA of the CDR3: TGTGCCAGCAGCCTGGTCTTAGGGGGGGACAATGAGCAGTTCTTC.

This chain connects TRBV7-2 to TRBJ2-7; a possible D gene is TRBD2 (7 bases). V lost 5 bases, J lost 2 bases, and 16 bases lay in between. The CDR3 runs 15 residues. Germline V gene data show CDR1 as SGHTA and CDR2 as FQGNSA. The CDR3 region has the DNA TGTGCCAGCAGCCAAAGGGCGGGGGCCCCCTACGAGCAGTACTTC. It codes for CASSQRAGAPYEQYF.

The chain links TRBV28 to TRBJ1-6, with D tentatively TRBD1 (6 bases). Trimming removed 1 base from V and 6 bases from J, with 10 bases in between. The CDR3 length is 15 residues. Looked up from germline, CDR1 is MDHEN and CDR2 is SYDVKM. DNA of the CDR3: TGTGCCAGCAGTTTATCCCCCAGGGGTAATTCACCCCTCCACTTT. This sequence encodes CASSLSPRGNSPLHF.

The J gene is TRBJ2-3, the V gene TRBV4-1, with TRBD1 matching over 9 bases. The germline CDR1 and CDR2 sequences are MGHRA and YSYEKL. V lost 8 bases and J lost 8; bases outside the gene matches: 17. The CDR3 contains 16 residues. The CDR3 sequence: CASGSQGATPRGTQYF. In DNA form, the CDR3 reads TGCGCCAGCGGTTCACAGGGGGCGACCCCCAGGGGTACGCAGTATTTT.

This clone was counted between two and nine times. This rearrangement joins TRBV5-4 to TRBJ1-1, with 7 nucleotides matching TRBD1. J gave up 7 bases and V 3 bases, and 9 bases lay outside the gene matches. The CDR3 contains 14 residues. In germline, CDR1 is SGHNT, CDR2 YYREEE (reference sequence). In DNA, the CDR3 is TGTGCCAGCAGCTGGGGACAGCGGACCGGTGAAGCTTTCTTT. Protein product: CASSWGQRTGEAFF. The full variable domain, in which reference TRBV5-4 and TRBJ1-1 provide the parts outside the CDR3, is ETGVTQSPTHLIKTRGQQVTLRCSSQSGHNTVSWYQQALGQGPQFIFQYYREEENGRGNFPPRFSGLQFPNYSSELNVNALELDDSALYLCASSWGQRTGEAFFGQGTRLTVV.

This rearrangement joins TRBV27 to TRBJ1-5; TRBD1 agrees at 9 bases. The CDR3 extends over 15 amino acids. From germline, CDR1 is MNHEY and CDR2 SMNVEV (reference sequence). Losses at the gene ends were 4 bases for V and 5 bases for J; bases not matched to a gene: 6. Here the CDR3 reads CASSYNRDRDQPQHF. The CDR3, as DNA: TGTGCCAGCAGTTATAACCGGGACAGGGATCAGCCCCAGCATTTT.

CDR3 loop: CASSPFLGQGNSPLHF. In nucleotides, the CDR3 is TGTGCCAGCAGTCCGTTTTTGGGACAGGGTAATTCACCCCTCCACTTT. The chain has TRBV27 and TRBJ1-6; 9 nucleotides align to TRBD1. J lost 6 bases, V lost 5 bases, and 8 bases had no gene match. The length of the CDR3 is 16 residues. Germline CDR1 is MNHEY and CDR2 is SMNVEV (reference sequence).

The chain recombines TRBV5-4 with TRBJ1-1; 11 bases map to TRBD1. V gave up 4 bases and J gave up 4 bases; unmatched junction bases: 3. The CDR3 runs 14 residues. CDR1 and CDR2 from the germline V gene are SGHNT and YYREEE (reference sequence). CDR3 nucleotide sequence: TGTGCCAGCAGCGGGACAGGGGGTTTCACTGAAGCTTTCTTT. Residues: CASSGTGGFTEAFF.